Given below is one TCR beta chain in context. V was clipped by 4 bases and J by 6 bases; unmatched bases: 8. Germline-derived CDR1 and CDR2 are SNHLY and FYNNEI. The CDR3 is made up of 14 amino acids. This record belongs to a study of cytomegalovirus exposure and HLA in healthy donors. The PCR contained 60 Vbeta and 13 Jbeta primers. Measured with immunoSEQ multiplex PCR; TCRdb has only the in-frame clones, and not every one. The sample lists tens of thousands of clones; around 75% were seen once. The TCR originated in a woman aged 40 to 50 in good health and CMV-seropositive. The sample was PBMCs. The chain joins TRBV2 to TRBJ2-7, with 8 bases aligning to TRBD1. CDR3 in DNA: TGTGCCAGCAGTGGAAGGGACAGGTGGAGCGAGCAGTACTTC. It encodes CASSGRDRWSEQYF.